These 8 T cell receptor beta chains came from one sample sequenced in a study of cytomegalovirus exposure and HLA in healthy donors. The PCR ran on 60 Vbeta and 13 Jbeta primers. The repertoire was sequenced with immunoSEQ multiplex PCR; TCRdb's copy has only in-frame clones and lacks some. The sample carries 90,000 to 150,000 clones, roughly 8.6% recorded once. Sequenced: PBMCs. These receptors were taken from a middle-aged woman in good health and CMV-seropositive.

Comment on this clone: Other DNA sequences in the sample encode the same CDR3. This chain uses TRBV29-1 with TRBJ2-7; TRBD2 matches at 7 bases. V lost 6 bases, J lost 4 bases, and 6 bases stayed unmatched. Germline values: CDR1 SQVTM, CDR2 ANQGSEA. The CDR3 spans 12 residues. The CDR3 loop is CSVGGRSYEQYF. The CDR3 DNA sequence: TGCAGCGTGGGGGGGAGGAGTTACGAGCAGTACTTC.

V and J are TRBV27 and TRBJ2-1, with 7 positions matching TRBD2. The CDR3 spans 17 residues. Germline lookup yields CDR1 MNHEY and CDR2 SMNVEV (reference sequence). Germline trimming cut 2 bases from V and 0 bases from J; bases unmatched to any gene: 7. DNA for the CDR3: TGTGCCAGCAGTTTAAACAGGCGGGAGAGCTCCTACAATGAGCAGTTCTTC. Translating gives CASSLNRRESSYNEQFF.

The chain couples TRBV7-3 to TRBJ2-5; D is uncertain. V was trimmed by 1 base and J by 1 base, leaving 10 bases between them. The CDR3 has 15 amino acids. CDR1 and CDR2 (germline): SGHTA, FQGTGA. CDR3 DNA: TGTGCCAGCAGCTTAATACCCGGGTTCCAAGAGACCCAGTACTTC. Protein: CASSLIPGFQETQYF.

The chain employs TRBV18 and TRBJ2-5, with TRBD1 identical over 7 bases. The CDR3 sequence is 16 residues long. CDR1 KGHSH and CDR2 LQKENI come from the germline V gene. V lost 3 bases, J lost 2 bases, and 9 bases stayed unmatched. The CDR3 DNA is TGTGCCAGCTCACCTACAGGGACAGAGATACAAGAGACCCAGTACTTC. Protein: CASSPTGTEIQETQYF. Complete variable domain (other parts from reference TRBV18 and TRBJ2-5): NAGVMQNPRHLVRRRGQEARLRCSPMKGHSHVYWYRQLPEEGLKFMVYLQKENIIDESGMPKERFSAEFPKEGPSILRIQQVVRGDSAAYFCASSPTGTEIQETQYFGPGTRLLVL.

The genes are TRBV7-3 and TRBJ2-1, with 14 bases lining up with TRBD2. With 3 bases clipped from V and 7 bases from J, the junction kept 8 bases outside the gene matches. The CDR3 spans 17 residues. Germline V gene data show CDR1 as SGHTA and CDR2 as FQGTGA. The CDR3 loop is CASSFGLAGGRVNEQFF. The CDR3 nucleotides are TGTGCCAGCAGCTTCGGACTAGCGGGGGGCCGAGTAAATGAGCAGTTCTTC.

This clone has a handful of counts. The chain has TRBV25-1 and TRBJ2-2; D might be TRBD1 (5 bases). The CDR3 totals 16 residues. The ends were cut back, 1 base at V and 4 bases at J, with 13 bases in the middle. The germline gives CDR1 MGHDK, CDR2 SYGVNS. This chain's CDR3 is CASSEWKGFGTGELFF. DNA of the CDR3: TGTGCCAGCAGTGAATGGAAGGGGTTCGGCACCGGGGAGCTGTTTTTT.

This clone was found a few times. The chain is built from TRBV7-9 and TRBJ1-3; D is unclear. Trimming took off 3 bases at V and 0 bases at J, with 15 bases between the two ends. The CDR3 is 17 amino acids. Germline loops: CDR1 SEHNR, CDR2 FQNEAQ (reference sequence). As DNA, the CDR3 is TGTGCCAGCAGCTTCGAATGGGGAGGGATCTCTGGAAACACCATATATTTT. Protein: CASSFEWGGISGNTIYF.

This clone was seen a handful of times. The chain uses TRBV2 and TRBJ1-6, with D perhaps matching TRBD1 (5 bases). This CDR3 comprises 11 residues. The V gene lost 2 bases and the J gene lost 17 bases, with 10 bases spanning the gap. Germline V lookup: CDR1 SNHLY, CDR2 FYNNEI. This CDR3 is CASSEQGIVHF. The CDR3 DNA sequence: TGTGCCAGCAGTGAACAGGGAATCGTCCACTTT.